This TCR beta chain came from a study of T cells in Graves' hyperthyroidism and ophthalmopathy. Pregnant or lactating patients were excluded, as were those with uncontrolled infection or other autoimmune disease. Amplification targeted TCR beta CDR3 regions from RNA transcripts. When the TCR CDR3 underwent first-round RT-PCR, the HTBI primer set was used. Each CDR3 protein is one row after TCRdb ran MiXCR on the multiplex PCR reads. The data contain around 300,000 distinct CDR3 sequences, approximately 14% of them seen just once; the ten biggest clones take up 30% to 40%. Germline V gene lookup returns CDR1 KGHSH and CDR2 LQKENI. The length of the CDR3 is 15 residues. J gave up 4 bases and V 2 bases, and 5 bases lay outside the gene matches.

The sequenced sample was blood. The sequence came from a middle-aged woman with Graves' ophthalmopathy. The chain carries TRBV18 and TRBJ2-3; 8 bases line up with TRBD2. CDR3 sequence (DNA): TGTGCCAGCTCACCAAACGGGAGGGCCGCAGATACGCAGTATTTT. It encodes CASSPNGRAADTQYF.